The present T cell receptor (beta chain) was sequenced within a study of shared clonotypes between healthy human individuals. TCRdb keeps only in-frame clones here, not all; method: immunoSEQ multiplex PCR. Of 2 million to 2.5 million clones in the sample, about 94% were seen once. Study-level findings and limits: The four-donor shared clonotypes exceeded non-shared clonotypes in generation probability, with non-shared ones scoring lower.

Trimming stripped 3 bases from V and 0 bases from J, with 12 bases between. Germline-derived CDR1 and CDR2 are KGHSH and LQKENI. The CDR3 sequence is 15 residues long. To note about this clone: Antigen specificity is unknown.

The chain links TRBV18 to TRBJ2-7; possible D gene TRBD2, 5 bases. The sequence was collected from a young man in good health. Sequencing was done on a sample of naive CD4+ T cells sorted from blood. Documented subset: CD45RA+ positively selected. The CDR3 sequence is CASSPQPSFSYEQYF. The CDR3 bases are TGTGCCAGCTCACCTCAACCTAGCTTCTCCTACGAGCAGTACTTC.